This record concerns one T cell receptor (beta chain) sequence. Its antigen is not known. V was shortened by 1 base and J by 3 bases, with 11 bases between the two germline ends. The V gene's germline CDR1 is SNHLY and CDR2 FYNNEI. CDR3 size: 15 residues. The data belong to a study of metastatic and nonmetastatic thyroid tumors. In the study overall: The authors compared repertoires across blood and tumor or nodule tissue from malignant and benign thyroid patients. Study-level results: Significantly greater TCR beta diversity was reportedly found in malignant thyroid tumors than in benign nodules (in blood and tumor).

Thyroid surgery took place with no prior treatment in any patient. As processed by the authors: A distant-metastasis classifier for papillary thyroid cancer was built using CDR3 differences across clinicopathological groups. TCRdb re-analyzed the PCR reads through MiXCR. Here the V and J calls rest on TCRdb's processing, not on the authors' analysis. The sample contains about 2,100 clones, roughly a quarter of which appear only once. This rearrangement joins TRBV2 to TRBJ2-3; D not resolved. The sequenced material came from adjacent normal tissue. The TCR originated in a male donor with papillary thyroid cancer or a benign thyroid nodule (not recorded which). Some clones in this sample may be carry-over from other donors' samples. In DNA form, the CDR3 reads TGTGCCAGCAGTGAAGATCGGGCAACTACAGATACGCAGTATTTT. Amino acid sequence: CASSEDRATTDTQYF.